Following are 7 T cell receptor beta chains from one sample sequenced in a study of shared clonotypes between healthy human individuals. The repertoire was sequenced with immunoSEQ multiplex PCR; TCRdb's copy has only in-frame clones and lacks some. The table shows more than 2,000,000 clones, with roughly 92% occurring only once. Sequencing input: naive CD4+ T cells sorted from blood. Subset given: CD45RA+ positively selected. These receptors all come from a man aged 18-30 years in good health.

The chain links TRBV9 to TRBJ1-3; D perhaps matches TRBD1 (6 bases). Germline CDR1 SGDLS, CDR2 YYNGEE. There are 14 residues in the CDR3. V lost 3 bases and J 0 bases, leaving 7 bases between the germline ends. CDR3: CASSGGASGNTIYF. CDR3 sequence (DNA): TGTGCCAGCAGCGGGGGGGCCTCTGGAAACACCATATATTTT.

The table lists this clone with a count of one. J is TRBJ1-2 and V is TRBV19; 7 nucleotides line up with TRBD1. This CDR3 has 15 amino acids. Trimming cost V 8 bases and J 2 bases; bases outside gene matches: 11. Per germline, CDR1 LNHDA and CDR2 SQIVND (reference sequence). CDR3 nucleotides: TGTGCCAGTGAGCCCCAGGGGGGCTACAACTATGGCTACACCTTC. This encodes CASEPQGGYNYGYTF.

The J gene is TRBJ2-2, the V gene TRBV27; 10 nucleotides agree with TRBD1. The J segment lost 0 bases and the V segment lost 4 bases, leaving 2 bases of the junction unmatched. CDR1 is MNHEY, CDR2 SMNVEV, per germline (reference sequence). This CDR3 has 16 amino acids. CDR3 nucleotides: TGTGCCAGCAGTTCGGGACAGGGGACGAACACCGGGGAGCTGTTTTTT. Translating it yields CASSSGQGTNTGELFF.

J is TRBJ2-1 and V is TRBV10-1; D may match TRBD1 or TRBD2 (6 bases each). The CDR3 length is 15 residues. In germline, CDR1 is WNHNN, CDR2 SYGVQD (reference sequence). V lost 6 bases and J 7 bases, leaving 19 bases between the germline ends. The CDR3 protein is CASSLPGAGENEQFF. In nucleotides, the CDR3 is TGCGCCAGCAGCCTACCGGGGGCAGGGGAGAATGAGCAGTTCTTC.

This clone occurred once. The chain recombines TRBV7-8 with TRBJ1-6, with D possibly being TRBD1 (6 bases). Trimming shortened V by 1 base and J by 9 bases, and 13 bases separated the two germline ends. The CDR3 totals 15 residues. CDR1 SGHVS and CDR2 FQNEAQ come from the germline V gene. The CDR3 loop reads CASSLGGGPPSPLHF. In nucleotides, the CDR3 is TGTGCCAGCAGCTTAGGGGGGGGGCCGCCTTCACCCCTCCACTTT.

The chain employs TRBV9 and TRBJ2-7; maybe TRBD2 (6 bases). CDR1 and CDR2 (germline): SGDLS, YYNGEE. V was shortened by 3 bases and J by 0 bases, with 16 bases between the two germline ends. This CDR3 has 16 residues. As DNA, the CDR3 is TGTGCCAGCAGCGAAGGGGCGGGGTCCTCCTCCTACGAGCAGTACTTC. Translated: CASSEGAGSSSYEQYF. Supplemented by reference TRBV9 and TRBJ2-7, the full variable domain reads DSGVTQTPKHLITATGQRVTLRCSPRSGDLSVYWYQQSLDQGLQFLIQYYNGEERAKGNILERFSAQQFPDLHSELNLSSLELGDSALYFCASSEGAGSSSYEQYFGPGTRLTVT.

The chain is built from TRBV5-4 and TRBJ1-2; 9 bases line up with TRBD1. This CDR3 is 16 amino acids long. Germline CDR1 reads SGHNT; CDR2 reads YYREEE (reference sequence). Trimming took 7 bases from V and 7 from J; bases not matched to a gene: 17. This CDR3 reads CASGQGAWTGDSGYTF. The CDR3 coding sequence is TGTGCCAGCGGGCAAGGGGCGTGGACAGGGGACTCTGGCTACACCTTC.